This paragraph reports one T cell receptor beta chain. No antigen is known for it. TCRdb keeps only in-frame clones here, not all; method: immunoSEQ multiplex PCR. The table includes roughly 9,800 clones, 65% to 70% detected once. This record belongs to a study of chemoradiotherapy in HPV16-positive cancers. Regarding the study as a whole: HPV-specific T cells were functionally defined from only two HPV16-positive patients.

The clonotype originates from a human donor with HPV-associated anogenital cancer. This specimen was taken from a patient who underwent chemoradiotherapy.

The CDR3 nucleotides read TGTGCCAGCAGTGAAGGTTCTATTAGTTACCGGGACAGTCAAAAACTGTTTTTT. Encoded protein: CASSEGSISYRDSQKLFF. The chain uses TRBV6-1 and TRBJ1-4; 7 bases are shared with TRBD1. The CDR3 totals 18 residues. Trimming removed 1 base from V and 9 bases from J; junction bases left unmatched: 17. Germline CDR1 and CDR2: MNHNS and SASEGT.